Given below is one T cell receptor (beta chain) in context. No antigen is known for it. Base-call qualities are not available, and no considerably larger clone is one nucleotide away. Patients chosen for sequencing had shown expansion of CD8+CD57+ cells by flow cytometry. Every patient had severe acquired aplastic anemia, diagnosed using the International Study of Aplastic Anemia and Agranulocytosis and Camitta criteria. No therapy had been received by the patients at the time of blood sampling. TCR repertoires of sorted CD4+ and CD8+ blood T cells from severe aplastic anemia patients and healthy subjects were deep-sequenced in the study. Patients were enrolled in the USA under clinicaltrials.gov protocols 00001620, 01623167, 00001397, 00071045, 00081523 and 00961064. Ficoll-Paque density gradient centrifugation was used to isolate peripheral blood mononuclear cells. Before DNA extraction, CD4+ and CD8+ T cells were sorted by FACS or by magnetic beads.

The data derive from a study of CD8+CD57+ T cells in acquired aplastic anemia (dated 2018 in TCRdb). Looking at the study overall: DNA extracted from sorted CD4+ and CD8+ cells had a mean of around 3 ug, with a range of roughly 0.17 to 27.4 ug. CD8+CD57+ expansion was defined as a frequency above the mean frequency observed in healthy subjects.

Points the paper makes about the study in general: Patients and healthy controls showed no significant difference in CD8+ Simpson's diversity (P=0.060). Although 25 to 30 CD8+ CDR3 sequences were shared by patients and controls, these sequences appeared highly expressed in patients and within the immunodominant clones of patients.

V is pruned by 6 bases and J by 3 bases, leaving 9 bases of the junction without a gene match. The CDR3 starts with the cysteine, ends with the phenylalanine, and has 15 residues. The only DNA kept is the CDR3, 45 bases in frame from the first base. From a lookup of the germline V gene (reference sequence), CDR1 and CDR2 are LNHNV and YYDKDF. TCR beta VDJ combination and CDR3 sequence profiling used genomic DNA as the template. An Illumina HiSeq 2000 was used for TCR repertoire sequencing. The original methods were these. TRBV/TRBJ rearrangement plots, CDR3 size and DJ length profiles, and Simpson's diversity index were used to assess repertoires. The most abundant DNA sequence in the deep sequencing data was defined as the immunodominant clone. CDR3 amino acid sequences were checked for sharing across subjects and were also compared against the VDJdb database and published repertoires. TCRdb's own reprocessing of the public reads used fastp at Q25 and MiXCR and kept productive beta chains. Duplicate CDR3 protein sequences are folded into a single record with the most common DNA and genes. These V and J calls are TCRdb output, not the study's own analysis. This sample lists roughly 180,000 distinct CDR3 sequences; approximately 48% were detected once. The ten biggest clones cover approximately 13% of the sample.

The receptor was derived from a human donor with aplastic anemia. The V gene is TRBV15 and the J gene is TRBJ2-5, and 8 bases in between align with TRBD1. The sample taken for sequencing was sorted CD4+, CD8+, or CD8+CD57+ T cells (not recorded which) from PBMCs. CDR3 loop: CATSFPGQGEETQYF. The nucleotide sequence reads TGTGCCACCAGTTTTCCAGGACAGGGTGAAGAGACCCAGTACTTC.